What follows are 17 T cell receptor beta chains derived from one specimen sequenced in a study of chemoradiotherapy in HPV16-positive cancers. The repertoire was sequenced with immunoSEQ multiplex PCR; TCRdb's copy has only in-frame clones and lacks some. The sample gives tens of thousands of clones, just over 90% of which show up once; approximately 23% is in the top ten. Sequenced material: blood, taken from a patient who underwent chemoradiotherapy. These receptor sequences come from a human donor with HPV-associated anogenital cancer.

The chain recombines TRBV9 with TRBJ2-7, with a possible D match to TRBD2 (5 bases). CDR1 SGDLS and CDR2 YYNGEE come from the germline V gene. The CDR3 runs 12 residues. Deletions cut 4 bases from V and 6 bases from J, with 11 bases between. CDR3 bases: TGTGCCAGCAGCCGAAGAAGCGGCGAGCAGTACTTC. Its protein product is CASSRRSGEQYF.

The rearrangement joins TRBV28 to TRBJ2-7; the D gene is possibly TRBD2 (7 bases). Germline V gene lookup returns CDR1 MDHEN and CDR2 SYDVKM. Trimming shortened V by 11 bases and J by 3 bases, and 11 bases separated the two germline ends. The CDR3 has 11 residues. The CDR3 nucleotides read TGTGCCGGCGGGGGCCGCTACGAGCAGTACTTC. Translating it yields CAGGGRYEQYF.

This chain connects TRBV4-1 to TRBJ2-1, with D possibly being TRBD1 or TRBD2 (5 bases each). This CDR3 has 13 amino acids. Germline V CDR1 and CDR2: MGHRA, YSYEKL. V shed 5 bases and J shed 5 bases, with 10 bases lying between them. The CDR3 DNA reads TGCGCCAGCAGCGAGGGGCCCCACAATGAGCAGTTCTTC. Residues: CASSEGPHNEQFF.

CDR3 loop: CAWNREAYRAFF. For the CDR3, the DNA is TGTGCCTGGAATAGGGAAGCATATAGAGCTTTCTTT. The genes are TRBV30 and TRBJ1-1; D is unresolved. Germline-derived CDR1 and CDR2 are GTSNPN and SVGIG (reference sequence). The germline V and J ends were trimmed by 4 bases and 10 bases, with 16 bases remaining between them. CDR3 length equals 12 residues.

This clone was recorded only once. The rearrangement uses TRBV30 and TRBJ1-2; D not certain. The length of the CDR3 is 11 residues. V lost 1 base and J lost 8, with 8 bases in between. From germline, CDR1 is GTSNPN and CDR2 SVGIG (reference sequence). The CDR3 DNA is TGTGCCTGGAGTGCCTACAAGGGCTACACCTTC. Its protein product is CAWSAYKGYTF. Variable domain in full (rest from reference TRBV30 and TRBJ1-2): SQTIHQWPATLVQPVGSPLSLECTVEGTSNPNLYWYRQAAGRGLQLLFYSVGIGQISSEVPQNLSASRPQDRQFILSSKKLLLSDSGFYLCAWSAYKGYTFGSGTRLTVV.

The chain uses TRBV11-2 and TRBJ2-7; 7 bases are a match to TRBD2. Germline assignment: CDR1 SGHAT and CDR2 FQNNGV. With 0 bases clipped from V and 2 bases from J, the junction kept 16 bases outside the gene matches. This CDR3 is 19 amino acids long. This chain's CDR3 is CASSLDDRGRNLRTYEQYF. The CDR3 nucleotides are TGTGCCAGCAGCTTAGATGATCGCGGGAGAAACCTACGAACCTACGAGCAGTACTTC.

The chain recombines TRBV6-5 with TRBJ2-5; weak D call: TRBD2 (6 bases). The CDR3 sequence is 15 residues long. Trimming took 6 bases from V and 5 from J, leaving 19 bases between them. The germline V gene encodes CDR1 MNHEY and CDR2 SVGAGI. The CDR3 is CASRGGERLGETQYF. The CDR3 DNA sequence: TGTGCCAGCAGAGGAGGGGAACGGCTTGGGGAGACCCAGTACTTC.

This sequence joins TRBV6-5 and TRBJ2-5; D unresolved. The CDR3 extends over 12 amino acids. Germline V gives CDR1 MNHEY, CDR2 SVGAGI. Trimming took 8 bases from V and 7 from J, leaving 14 bases between them. The CDR3 DNA sequence: TGTGCCAGCCGTGGACGGGCAGGGACCCAGTACTTC. Its translation: CASRGRAGTQYF.

A few counts support this clone. The chain joins TRBV7-9 to TRBJ2-7; 10 bases align to TRBD1. V dropped 1 base and J dropped 5; count of bases not matched to a gene: 8. Per the germline V gene, CDR1 is SEHNR and CDR2 is FQNEAQ (reference sequence). The CDR3 extends over 16 amino acids. The CDR3 nucleotides are TGTGCCAGCAGCTTAGGATCGACAGGGGGCGCGGACGAGCAGTACTTC. It encodes CASSLGSTGGADEQYF.

This clone was recorded once. Compared with germline, one end of the junction differs, possibly owing to a read error. This chain uses TRBV6-5 with TRBJ1-1; D ambiguous. Germline loops: CDR1 MNHEY, CDR2 SVGAGI. This CDR3 is built from 11 residues. CDR3 loop: CASSGSTEAFF. The CDR3, as DNA: TGCGCCAGCAGTGGTTCCACTGAAGCTTTCTTT.

The chain combines TRBV29-1 with TRBJ2-6; D is possibly TRBD1 (6 bases). Trimming left V 1 base short and J 0 bases short, with 22 bases between. This CDR3 spans 20 amino acids. Germline V CDR1 and CDR2: SQVTM, ANQGSEA. The CDR3 loop is CSVEVWTADKLSSGANVLTF. The CDR3 DNA sequence: TGCAGCGTTGAAGTCTGGACAGCAGACAAGTTAAGCTCTGGGGCCAACGTCCTGACTTTC. The variable domain in full, completed from reference TRBV29-1 and TRBJ2-6, reads SAVISQKPSRDICQRGTSLTIQCQVDSQVTMMFWYRQQPGQSLTLIATANQGSEATYESGFVIDKFPISRPNLTFSTLTVSNMSPEDSSIYLCSVEVWTADKLSSGANVLTFGAGSRLTVL.

This sequence joins TRBV30 and TRBJ2-1; D gene ambiguous. The CDR3 is 13 amino acids. Germline-derived CDR1 and CDR2 are GTSNPN and SVGIG (reference sequence). The V end was cut by 3 bases, the J end by 5 bases, with 11 bases between. This CDR3 is CAWSLWRNNEQFF. The CDR3 bases are TGTGCCTGGAGCCTTTGGAGAAACAATGAGCAGTTCTTC.

The gene calls are TRBV6-1 and TRBJ1-4; 8 nucleotides agree with TRBD1. CDR3 length: 14 residues. Germline V gene lookup returns CDR1 MNHNS and CDR2 SASEGT. The trim removed 4 bases at V and 8 bases at J, leaving 6 bases unmatched. The CDR3 region has the DNA TGTGCCAGCAGTGGACAGGGGATGTTAGAAAAACTGTTTTTT. This codes for CASSGQGMLEKLFF.

The rearrangement uses TRBV28 and TRBJ2-7, with 8 bases matching TRBD1. Germline V gene sequence: CDR1 MDHEN, CDR2 SYDVKM. The CDR3 consists of 14 residues. Trimming at V came to 7 bases and at J to 1 base, leaving 6 bases not matched to a gene. This CDR3 reads CASIRQGSSYEQYF. The CDR3 DNA follows: TGTGCCAGCATAAGACAGGGGAGTTCCTACGAGCAGTACTTC.

V and J are TRBV5-1 and TRBJ2-1, with D perhaps TRBD2 (5 bases). Germline-derived CDR1 and CDR2 are SGHRS and YFSETQ. Trimming took 1 base from V and 2 from J, leaving 10 bases between them. The CDR3 covers 15 residues. The CDR3 here is CASSLLSGAYNEQFF. The DNA of the CDR3 is TGCGCCAGCAGCTTGCTCTCCGGGGCCTACAATGAGCAGTTCTTC.

The chain combines TRBV19 with TRBJ2-7; a weak D match, TRBD2 (5 bases). Trimming pared 1 base from V and 7 bases from J, leaving 14 bases between. Per germline, CDR1 LNHDA and CDR2 SQIVND (reference sequence). The CDR3 has 14 amino acids. Here the CDR3 DNA reads TGTGCCAGTAGTATAGCGGGCGGGCTGGGTGAGCAGTACTTC. Its translation is CASSIAGGLGEQYF. The full variable domain, rest sourced from reference TRBV19 and TRBJ2-7, is DGGITQSPKYLFRKEGQNVTLSCEQNLNHDAMYWYRQDPGQGLRLIYYSQIVNDFQKGDIAEGYSVSREKKESFPLTVTSAQKNPTAFYLCASSIAGGLGEQYFGPGTRLTVT.

The V gene is TRBV7-3, the J gene TRBJ2-1, with 8 bases that match TRBD2. This CDR3 contains 15 residues. Germline trimming cut 2 bases from V and 7 bases from J; bases unmatched to any gene: 7. CDR1 is SGHTA, CDR2 FQGTGA, per germline. The CDR3 DNA sequence: TGTGCCAGCAGCTTATCAATAGCGGGGACTAATGAGCAGTTCTTC. It specifies CASSLSIAGTNEQFF.